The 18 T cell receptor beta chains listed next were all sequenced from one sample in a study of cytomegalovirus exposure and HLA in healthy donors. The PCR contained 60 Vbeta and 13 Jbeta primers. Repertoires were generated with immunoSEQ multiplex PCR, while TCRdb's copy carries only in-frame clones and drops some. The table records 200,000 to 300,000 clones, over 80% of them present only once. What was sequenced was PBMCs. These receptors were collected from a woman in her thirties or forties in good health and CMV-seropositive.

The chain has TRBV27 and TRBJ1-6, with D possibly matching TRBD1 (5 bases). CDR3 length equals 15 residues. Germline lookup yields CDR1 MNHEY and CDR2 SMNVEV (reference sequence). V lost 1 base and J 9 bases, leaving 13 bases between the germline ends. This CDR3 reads CASSLWPTGGSPLHF. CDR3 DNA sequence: TGTGCCAGCAGTTTATGGCCAACCGGGGGTTCACCCCTCCACTTT.

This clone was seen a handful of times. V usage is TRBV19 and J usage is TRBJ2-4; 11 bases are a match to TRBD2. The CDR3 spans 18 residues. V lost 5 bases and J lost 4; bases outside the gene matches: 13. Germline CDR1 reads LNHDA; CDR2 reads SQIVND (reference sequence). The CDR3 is CASSLYSGRAGGKNIQYF. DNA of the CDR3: TGTGCCAGTAGTCTCTATAGCGGGAGGGCCGGCGGTAAAAACATTCAGTACTTC.

This CDR3 reads CASSQDLEGIGGYTF. The CDR3, as DNA: TGTGCCAGCAGCCAAGATCTTGAGGGCATTGGGGGCTACACCTTC. V is TRBV14 and J is TRBJ1-2, with no clear D. Trimming cost V 0 bases and J 8 bases, with 16 bases left between them. This CDR3 spans 15 amino acids. CDR1 and CDR2 from the germline V gene are SGHDN and FVKESK. Based on the CDR3 plus reference TRBV14 and TRBJ1-2, the full variable domain is EAGVTQFPSHSVIEKGQTVTLRCDPISGHDNLYWYRRVMGKEIKFLLHFVKESKQDESGMPNNRFLAERTGGTYSTLKVQPAELEDSGVYFCASSQDLEGIGGYTFGSGTRLTVV.

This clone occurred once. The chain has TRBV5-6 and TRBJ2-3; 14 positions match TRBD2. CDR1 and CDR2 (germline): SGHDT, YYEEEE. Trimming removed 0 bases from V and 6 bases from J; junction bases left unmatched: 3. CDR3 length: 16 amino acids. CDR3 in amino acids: CASSLGGLAGADTQYF. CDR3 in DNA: TGTGCCAGCAGCTTGGGGGGACTAGCGGGAGCTGATACGCAGTATTTT.

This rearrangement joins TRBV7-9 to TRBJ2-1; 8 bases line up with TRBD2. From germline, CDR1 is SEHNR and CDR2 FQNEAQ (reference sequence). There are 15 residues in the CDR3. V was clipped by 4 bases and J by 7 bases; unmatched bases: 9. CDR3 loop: CASSYTGGATNEQFF. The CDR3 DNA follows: TGTGCCAGCAGCTATACCGGGGGGGCCACTAATGAGCAGTTCTTC. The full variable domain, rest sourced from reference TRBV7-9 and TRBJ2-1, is DTGVSQNPRHKITKRGQNVTFRCDPISEHNRLYWYRQTLGQGPEFLTYFQNEAQLEKSRLLSDRFSAERPKGSFSTLEIQRTEQGDSAMYLCASSYTGGATNEQFFGPGTRLTVL.

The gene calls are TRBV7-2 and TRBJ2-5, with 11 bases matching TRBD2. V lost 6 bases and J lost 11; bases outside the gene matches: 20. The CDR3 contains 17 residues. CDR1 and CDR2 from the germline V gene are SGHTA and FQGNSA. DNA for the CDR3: TGTGCCAGCAGTCTAGGGGTACTAGCGGGGGCCGCGCGGGAGCAGTACTTC. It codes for CASSLGVLAGAAREQYF.

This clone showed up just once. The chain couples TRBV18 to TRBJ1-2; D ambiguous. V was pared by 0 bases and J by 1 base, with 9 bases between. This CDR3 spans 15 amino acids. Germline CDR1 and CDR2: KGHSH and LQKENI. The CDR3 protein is CASSPPSRHNYGYTF. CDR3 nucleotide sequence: TGTGCCAGCTCACCACCCAGCAGACATAACTATGGCTACACCTTC.

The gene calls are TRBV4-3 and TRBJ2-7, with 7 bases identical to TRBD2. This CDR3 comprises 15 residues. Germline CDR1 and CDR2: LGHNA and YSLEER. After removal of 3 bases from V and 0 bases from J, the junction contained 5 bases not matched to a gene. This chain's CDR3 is CASSQTSGISYEQYF. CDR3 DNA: TGCGCCAGCAGCCAGACGAGCGGGATCTCCTACGAGCAGTACTTC.

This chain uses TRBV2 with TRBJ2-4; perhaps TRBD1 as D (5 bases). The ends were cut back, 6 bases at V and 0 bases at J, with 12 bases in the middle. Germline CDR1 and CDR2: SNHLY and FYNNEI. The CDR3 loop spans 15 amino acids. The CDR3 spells CASRVQAVAKNIQYF. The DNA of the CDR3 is TGTGCCAGCAGAGTACAGGCGGTAGCCAAAAACATTCAGTACTTC.

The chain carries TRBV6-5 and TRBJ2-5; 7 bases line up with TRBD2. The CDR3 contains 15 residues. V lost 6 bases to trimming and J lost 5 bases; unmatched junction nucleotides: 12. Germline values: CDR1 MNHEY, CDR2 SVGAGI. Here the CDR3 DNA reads TGTGCCAGCAGACCCCGGGCTAGCGGAGGGGAGACCCAGTACTTC. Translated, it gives CASRPRASGGETQYF.

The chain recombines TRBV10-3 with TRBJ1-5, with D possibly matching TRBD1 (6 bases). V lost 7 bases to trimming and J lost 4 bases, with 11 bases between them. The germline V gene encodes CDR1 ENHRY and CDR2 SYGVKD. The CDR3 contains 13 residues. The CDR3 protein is CAITGTPNQPQHF. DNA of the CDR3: TGTGCCATCACCGGGACACCAAATCAGCCCCAGCATTTT.

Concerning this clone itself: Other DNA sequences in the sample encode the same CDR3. The CDR3 sequence is CASSLGSQETQYF. CDR3 coding DNA: TGTGCCAGCAGCTTAGGTTCGCAAGAGACCCAGTACTTC. This chain connects TRBV11-2 to TRBJ2-5, with D unclear. Between the trimmed V and J ends, which lost 1 base and 2 bases, there was a span of 5 bases. The CDR3 is 13 residues long. Germline CDR1 SGHAT, CDR2 FQNNGV.

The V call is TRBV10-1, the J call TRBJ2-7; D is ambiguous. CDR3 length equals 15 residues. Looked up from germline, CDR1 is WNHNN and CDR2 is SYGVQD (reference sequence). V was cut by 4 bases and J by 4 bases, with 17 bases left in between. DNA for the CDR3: TGCGCCAGCAGTGGACCTGGGCCCCCTTCTTACGAGCAGTACTTC. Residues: CASSGPGPPSYEQYF.

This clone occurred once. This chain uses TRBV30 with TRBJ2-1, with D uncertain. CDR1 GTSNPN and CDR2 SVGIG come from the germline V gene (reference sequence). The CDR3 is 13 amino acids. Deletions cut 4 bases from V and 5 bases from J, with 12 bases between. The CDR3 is CAWMRRTHNEQFF. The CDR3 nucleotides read TGTGCCTGGATGCGGAGAACCCACAATGAGCAGTTCTTC.

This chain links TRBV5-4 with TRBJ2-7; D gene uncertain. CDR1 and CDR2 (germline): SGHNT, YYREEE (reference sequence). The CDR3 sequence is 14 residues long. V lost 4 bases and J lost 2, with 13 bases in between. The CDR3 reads CASSAEPTTYEQYF. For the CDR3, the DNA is TGTGCCAGCAGCGCCGAGCCCACTACCTACGAGCAGTACTTC.

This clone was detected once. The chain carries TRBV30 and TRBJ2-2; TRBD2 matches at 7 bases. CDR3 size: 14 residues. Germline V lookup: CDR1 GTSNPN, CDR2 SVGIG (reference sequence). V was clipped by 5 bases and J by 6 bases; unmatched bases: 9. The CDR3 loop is CAWENRLAPGELFF. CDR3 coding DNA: TGTGCCTGGGAAAATAGACTAGCCCCCGGGGAGCTGTTTTTT.

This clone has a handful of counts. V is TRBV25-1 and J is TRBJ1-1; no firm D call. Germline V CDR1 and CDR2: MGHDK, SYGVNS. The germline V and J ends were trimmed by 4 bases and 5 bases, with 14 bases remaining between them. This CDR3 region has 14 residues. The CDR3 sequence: CASSATQSGTEAFF. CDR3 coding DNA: TGTGCCAGCAGTGCCACACAGTCGGGGACTGAAGCTTTCTTT.

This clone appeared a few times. The CDR3 loop is CASRTLGQGNTEAFF. As DNA, the CDR3 is TGTGCCAGCAGAACTCTGGGACAGGGGAACACTGAAGCTTTCTTT. The V and J genes are TRBV6-5 and TRBJ1-1, with TRBD1 matching 9 bases. The CDR3 spans 15 residues. V dropped 6 bases and J dropped 1; count of bases not matched to a gene: 6. Germline lookup yields CDR1 MNHEY and CDR2 SVGAGI.